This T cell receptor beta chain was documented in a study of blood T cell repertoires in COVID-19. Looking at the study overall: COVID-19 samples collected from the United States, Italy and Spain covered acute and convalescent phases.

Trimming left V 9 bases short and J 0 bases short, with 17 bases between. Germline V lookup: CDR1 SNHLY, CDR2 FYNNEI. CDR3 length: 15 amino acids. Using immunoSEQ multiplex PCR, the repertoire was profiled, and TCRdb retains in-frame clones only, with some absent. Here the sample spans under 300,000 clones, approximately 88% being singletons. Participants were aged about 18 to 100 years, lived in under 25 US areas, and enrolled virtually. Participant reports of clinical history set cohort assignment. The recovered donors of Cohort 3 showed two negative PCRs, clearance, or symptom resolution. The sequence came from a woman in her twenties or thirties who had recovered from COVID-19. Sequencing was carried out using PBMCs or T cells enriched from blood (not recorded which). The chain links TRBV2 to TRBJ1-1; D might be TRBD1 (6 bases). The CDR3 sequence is CASYRDITLNTEAFF. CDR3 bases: TGTGCCAGTTACCGGGACATAACCTTGAACACTGAAGCTTTCTTT.